Detailed here is one T cell receptor beta chain. In the authors' workflow: Amplification of reference gene primers provided the estimated nucleated cell counts. The assay was immunoSEQ multiplex PCR, and TCRdb's table has in-frame clones only and misses some. V, J and clone size derive from that table, while D and trimming were established from the DNA sequence. The repertoire has 95,000 to 110,000 clones, roughly 90% of them found once; the top ten carry 3% to 4.5%. This entry belongs to a study of blood T cell repertoires in COVID-19. Study-wide context: Whether acute or convalescent, the COVID-19 samples came from the United States, Italy and Spain.

The germline V gene has CDR1 MDHEN and CDR2 SYDVKM. The ends were cut back, 6 bases at V and 2 bases at J, with 11 bases in the middle. The CDR3 consists of 13 residues. J is TRBJ2-7 and V is TRBV28; TRBD2 might be the D (6 bases). Sequencing input: peripheral blood. This clonotype originated in a woman aged 55-69 years with acute or convalescent COVID-19. The CDR3 loop is CASRYPGAYEQYF. The CDR3 DNA follows: TGTGCCAGCAGGTACCCGGGGGCCTACGAGCAGTACTTC.